What follows are 31 T cell receptor beta chains derived from one specimen sequenced in a study of tumor T cells in aggressive B-cell lymphoma. Method: immunoSEQ multiplex PCR; TCRdb's copy keeps in-frame clones and lacks some. The data hold roughly 3,000 clones, with 85% to 90% observed a single time. What was sequenced was tumor tissue. The receptor source for this set is an adult with diffuse large B cell lymphoma.

This clone was detected only a few times. The chain employs TRBV7-3 and TRBJ2-2, with TRBD2 as a possible D gene (5 bases). CDR1 and CDR2 from the germline V gene are SGHTA and FQGTGA. Trimming stripped 1 base from V and 1 base from J, with 10 bases between. The CDR3 runs 16 residues. In DNA form, the CDR3 reads TGTGCCAGCAGCTTAATTGGGGAGCGGAACACCGGGGAGCTGTTTTTT. Translation gives CASSLIGERNTGELFF.

The chain joins TRBV7-9 to TRBJ1-1, with TRBD1 as a possible D gene (6 bases). Trimming pared 3 bases from V and 0 bases from J, leaving 14 bases between. The CDR3 consists of 16 residues. Germline CDR1 and CDR2: SEHNR and FQNEAQ (reference sequence). CDR3 coding DNA: TGTGCCAGCAGCTTTAGTAGGACAGAGATGAACACTGAAGCTTTCTTT. Its protein product is CASSFSRTEMNTEAFF.

The chain links TRBV5-3 to TRBJ2-6; no reliable D call. TRBV5-3 is an open reading frame, and its role is uncertain. Trimming removed 0 bases at V and 2 bases at J, with 12 bases between. CDR3 length: 17 amino acids. Here the CDR3 reads CARSLVPRLTGANVLTF. The DNA for the CDR3 is TGTGCCAGAAGCTTGGTTCCCAGGCTGACTGGGGCCAACGTCCTGACTTTC.

V is TRBV4-1 and J is TRBJ1-5; D not resolved. Per germline, CDR1 MGHRA and CDR2 YSYEKL. The CDR3 runs 15 residues. Trimming stripped 1 base from V and 6 bases from J, with 13 bases between. The CDR3 reads CASSQGGYESQPQHF. The CDR3 DNA is TGCGCCAGCAGCCAAGGAGGGTACGAATCTCAGCCCCAGCATTTT.

The genes are TRBV9 and TRBJ2-7; 9 positions agree with TRBD1. The CDR3 is made up of 14 amino acids. After removal of 2 bases from V and 2 bases from J, the junction contained 2 bases not matched to a gene. Germline CDR1 and CDR2: SGDLS and YYNGEE. CDR3 sequence: CASSVGTGTYEQYF. The CDR3 DNA is TGTGCCAGCAGCGTGGGGACAGGGACCTACGAGCAGTACTTC.

A single count supports this clone. The chain combines TRBV13 with TRBJ1-1, with D perhaps matching TRBD1 (6 bases). Per the germline V gene, CDR1 is PRHDT and CDR2 is FYEKMQ (reference sequence). CDR3 size: 16 residues. Trimming stripped 6 bases from V and 3 bases from J, with 20 bases between. The CDR3, as DNA: TGTGCCAGCAGAGGGGGGGCAAAATGGCGCGACACTGAAGCTTTCTTT. Translated: CASRGGAKWRDTEAFF.

The V and J genes are TRBV7-9 and TRBJ1-6; D may be TRBD1 (5 bases). CDR1 SEHNR and CDR2 FQNEAQ come from the germline V gene (reference sequence). V was clipped by 5 bases and J by 9 bases, with 8 bases between them. This CDR3 is 12 amino acids long. The DNA for the CDR3 is TGTGCCAGCAGCAATCAGGGTTCACCCCTCCACTTT. Residues: CASSNQGSPLHF.

V usage is TRBV30 and J usage is TRBJ2-1; 7 nucleotides match TRBD2. Germline V lookup: CDR1 GTSNPN, CDR2 SVGIG (reference sequence). The CDR3 spans 16 residues. The V segment lost 0 bases and the J segment 7 bases; nucleotides outside the gene matches: 12. The CDR3 region is CAWSVLPSGEGNEQFF. CDR3 DNA: TGTGCCTGGAGTGTACTCCCCAGCGGGGAGGGGAATGAGCAGTTCTTC.

This clone was recorded once. The chain carries TRBV18 and TRBJ1-2, with 12 bases that match TRBD1. Germline assignment: CDR1 KGHSH and CDR2 LQKENI. The CDR3 extends over 14 amino acids. V lost 3 bases, J lost 8 bases, and 4 bases stayed unmatched. CDR3 amino acids: CASSPGQGAWGYTF. The CDR3 DNA is TGTGCCAGCTCACCGGGACAGGGGGCATGGGGCTACACCTTC.

The chain joins TRBV5-1 to TRBJ1-1, with D unresolved. V was cut by 3 bases and J by 1 base, with 10 bases left in between. Germline V gene sequence: CDR1 SGHRS, CDR2 YFSETQ. The CDR3 consists of 14 residues. CDR3 DNA sequence: TGCGCCAGCAGCTGGAACGACTGGAACACTGAAGCTTTCTTT. Its protein is CASSWNDWNTEAFF.

Turning to this clone: Mismatch with germline at one junction end may stem from a read error. The chain recombines TRBV9 with TRBJ2-2, with D possibly TRBD1 on 6 matching bases. Germline V lookup: CDR1 SGDLS, CDR2 YYNGEE. The CDR3 length is 17 residues. CDR3 DNA sequence: TGTGCCAGCAGCCCCCTCCCCCTCAGGGGACGGACCGGGGAGTTGTTTTTT. It yields the protein CASSPLPLRGRTGELFF.

This clone was seen a few times. V is TRBV4-1 and J is TRBJ2-2; no firm D call. V was trimmed by 5 bases and J by 4 bases, leaving 14 bases between them. The CDR3 loop spans 15 amino acids. Germline V lookup: CDR1 MGHRA, CDR2 YSYEKL. The CDR3 here is CASSMAPESTGELFF. For the CDR3, the DNA is TGCGCCAGCAGCATGGCCCCGGAGTCCACCGGGGAGCTGTTTTTT.

This clone appeared a single time. The chain links TRBV1 to TRBJ2-4; TRBD2 is taken as the D call from the table, unchecked against the DNA. TRBV1 is deemed a pseudogene. This CDR3 is built from 15 residues. Here the CDR3 DNA reads TGCACCAGCAGCCAAGAGCGGCTAGCCAAAAACATTCAGTACTTC. Translation gives CTSSQERLAKNIQYF.

The gene calls are TRBV28 and TRBJ1-6; D call uncertain. This CDR3 is built from 15 residues. The V end was cut by 1 base, the J end by 6 bases, with 10 bases between. The germline CDR1 and CDR2 sequences are MDHEN and SYDVKM. CDR3 sequence (DNA): TGTGCCAGCAGTTTATTGGGCATCGCTAATTCACCCCTCCACTTT. Protein product: CASSLLGIANSPLHF.

The V gene is TRBV6-5, the J gene TRBJ1-2, with D unclear. Looked up from germline, CDR1 is MNHEY and CDR2 is SVGAGI. V lost 0 bases, J lost 6 bases, and 11 bases lay in between. CDR3 length: 14 residues. CDR3 nucleotides: TGTGCCAGCAGTTACTCTTCCCAGCGGCATGGCTACACCTTC. Translation gives CASSYSSQRHGYTF.

CDR3 nucleotide sequence: TGTGCCAGCAGCTTTGGGACAGGGGGTAAAGGAAACACCATATATTTT. Amino acids: CASSFGTGGKGNTIYF. The V call is TRBV7-2, the J call TRBJ1-3; 11 bases align to TRBD1. V was clipped by 3 bases and J by 4 bases; unmatched bases: 5. CDR1 and CDR2 from the germline V gene are SGHTA and FQGNSA. The CDR3 is 16 amino acids.

This rearrangement joins TRBV4-1 to TRBJ1-2; a weak D match, TRBD1 (5 bases). In germline, CDR1 is MGHRA, CDR2 YSYEKL. The CDR3 loop spans 13 amino acids. Trimming removed 4 bases at V and 7 bases at J, with 13 bases between. The CDR3, as DNA: TGCGCCAGCAGCCCTCGTAGGGGTGGTGGCTACACCTTC. Its translation is CASSPRRGGGYTF.

This chain joins TRBV7-9 and TRBJ2-7, with TRBD2 identical over 11 bases. Trimming took 7 bases from V and 3 from J; bases not matched to a gene: 11. From germline, CDR1 is SEHNR and CDR2 FQNEAQ (reference sequence). CDR3 length equals 16 residues. DNA of the CDR3: TGTGCCAGCACCAAGACTAGCGGGGTGTTAAGCTACGAGCAGTACTTC. This gives the protein CASTKTSGVLSYEQYF.

The rearrangement links TRBV11-3 to TRBJ2-1; 12 bases line up with TRBD2. The length of the CDR3 is 15 residues. Germline V lookup: CDR1 SGHNT, CDR2 YENEEA. V trimming: 3 bases; J trimming: 6 bases; junction bases outside the gene matches: 3. The CDR3 reads CASSFGTSGRNEQFF. CDR3 coding DNA: TGTGCCAGCAGCTTTGGGACTAGCGGGCGCAATGAGCAGTTCTTC.

The chain combines TRBV29-1 with TRBJ1-5; D is undetermined. This CDR3 contains 13 residues. Germline CDR1 and CDR2: SQVTM and ANQGSEA. V dropped 5 bases and J dropped 3 bases, with 11 bases sitting between them. The chain's CDR3 is CSVSNTINQPQHF. The CDR3 region has the DNA TGCAGCGTTTCGAACACGATCAATCAGCCCCAGCATTTT.

The chain recombines TRBV5-1 with TRBJ1-3, with D perhaps TRBD1 (5 bases). Per the germline V gene, CDR1 is SGHRS and CDR2 is YFSETQ. Trimming cost V 4 bases and J 2 bases, with 16 bases left between them. The CDR3 totals 16 residues. DNA for the CDR3: TGCGCCAGCAGCCCTACCCAGGGCCTTACTGGAAACACCATATATTTT. It codes for CASSPTQGLTGNTIYF.

The chain carries TRBV5-1 and TRBJ1-1, with 8 positions matching TRBD1. The CDR3 consists of 16 residues. V lost 3 bases and J lost 1; bases outside the gene matches: 8. CDR1 is SGHRS and CDR2 is YFSETQ in the germline V gene. CDR3 DNA: TGCGCCAGCAGCTCCCCGCCCGACAGGGGGAACACTGAAGCTTTCTTT. Translation gives CASSSPPDRGNTEAFF.

V and J are TRBV19 and TRBJ1-5; TRBD1 might be the D (5 bases). The CDR3 is made up of 14 amino acids. Germline assignment: CDR1 LNHDA and CDR2 SQIVND (reference sequence). With 9 bases removed from V and 2 bases from J, the gap between germline ends came to 14 bases. The chain's CDR3 is CASERGRGNQPQHF. CDR3 bases: TGTGCCAGCGAAAGGGGCCGAGGCAATCAGCCCCAGCATTTT.

The J gene is TRBJ1-2, the V gene TRBV6-6; no definite D call. Germline V gene sequence: CDR1 MNHNY, CDR2 SVGAGI (reference sequence). V was cut by 2 bases and J by 4 bases, with 8 bases left in between. CDR3 size: 13 residues. The CDR3, as DNA: TGTGCCAGCAGTTACGAAGCTGCCTATGGCTACACCTTC. It specifies CASSYEAAYGYTF.

This sequence joins TRBV7-4 and TRBJ2-2; TRBD2 matches at 13 bases. The CDR3 totals 19 residues. V dropped 4 bases and J dropped 4; count of bases not matched to a gene: 12. The V gene's germline CDR1 is SGHVT and CDR2 SQSDAQ. The CDR3 reads CASSSPGLAGECGTGELFF. In DNA, the CDR3 is TGTGCCAGCAGCTCTCCTGGACTAGCGGGGGAATGTGGCACCGGGGAGCTGTTTTTT.

V gene TRBV27 combines with J gene TRBJ2-7; D remains ambiguous. CDR3 length: 13 amino acids. CDR1 is MNHEY and CDR2 is SMNVEV in the germline V gene (reference sequence). V was trimmed by 6 bases and J by 4 bases, leaving 13 bases between them. In DNA form, the CDR3 reads TGTGCCAGCAGCCCGGGTATCAATTACGAGCAGTACTTC. The encoded protein is CASSPGINYEQYF.

In regard to this clone: Other DNA variants within this sample encode the same CDR3. The rearrangement links TRBV30 to TRBJ1-1; D not certain. V was cut by 0 bases and J by 2 bases, with 10 bases left in between. This CDR3 has 14 amino acids. The germline gives CDR1 GTSNPN, CDR2 SVGIG (reference sequence). CDR3 loop: CAWSVLGVNTEAFF. CDR3 sequence (DNA): TGTGCCTGGAGTGTATTGGGCGTTAACACTGAAGCTTTCTTT.

The J gene is TRBJ1-1, the V gene TRBV15; D ambiguous. The germline V and J ends were trimmed by 8 bases and 6 bases, with 16 bases remaining between them. This CDR3 has 13 residues. Germline CDR1 LNHNV, CDR2 YYDKDF (reference sequence). CDR3 amino acids: CATGLEGGSEAFF. In DNA form, the CDR3 reads TGTGCCACCGGCCTCGAGGGAGGGTCTGAAGCTTTCTTT. Combining the CDR3 with reference TRBV15 and TRBJ1-1 gives the whole variable domain DAMVIQNPRYQVTQFGKPVTLSCSQTLNHNVMYWYQQKSSQAPKLLFHYYDKDFNNEADTPDNFQSRRPNTSFCFLDIRSPGLGDTAMYLCATGLEGGSEAFFGQGTRLTVV.

This chain joins TRBV4-1 and TRBJ2-7, with D uncertain. CDR3 length: 14 residues. Germline CDR1 and CDR2: MGHRA and YSYEKL. The ends were cut back, 1 base at V and 2 bases at J, with 9 bases in the middle. CDR3 in DNA: TGCGCCAGCAGCCAAGGGCAGGCCGCCTACGAGCAGTACTTC. Its protein is CASSQGQAAYEQYF.

The CDR3 DNA sequence: TGTGCCAGCAGCTTCGCGGGGGACACAGATACGCAGTATTTT. Translating it yields CASSFAGDTDTQYF. The chain has TRBV5-6 and TRBJ2-3; 7 nucleotides match TRBD2. The CDR3 has 14 residues. V was clipped by 2 bases and J by 2 bases; unmatched bases: 2. Germline V gene sequence: CDR1 SGHDT, CDR2 YYEEEE.

In this sample, this clone turned up once. The chain couples TRBV19 to TRBJ2-3; D is ambiguous. The CDR3 is 13 residues long. Germline CDR1 reads LNHDA; CDR2 reads SQIVND (reference sequence). The V end was cut by 3 bases, the J end by 6 bases, with 10 bases between. Here the CDR3 reads CASSIALSDTQYF. CDR3 sequence (DNA): TGTGCCAGTAGTATCGCCCTATCGGATACGCAGTATTTT.